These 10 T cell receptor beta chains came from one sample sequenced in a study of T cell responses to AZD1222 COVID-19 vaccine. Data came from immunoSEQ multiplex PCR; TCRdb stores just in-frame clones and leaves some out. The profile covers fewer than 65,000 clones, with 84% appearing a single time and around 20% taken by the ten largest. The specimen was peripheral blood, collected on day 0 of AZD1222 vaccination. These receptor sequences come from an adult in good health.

CDR3: CASSFRDWDLHNEQFF. The CDR3 DNA sequence: TGTGCCAGCAGCTTTAGAGACTGGGACCTCCACAATGAGCAGTTCTTC. The chain uses TRBV7-2 and TRBJ2-1; tentatively, D is TRBD1 or TRBD2 (5 bases each). CDR1 and CDR2 from the germline V gene are SGHTA and FQGNSA. V was pared by 3 bases and J by 5 bases, with 17 bases between. CDR3 length: 16 residues.

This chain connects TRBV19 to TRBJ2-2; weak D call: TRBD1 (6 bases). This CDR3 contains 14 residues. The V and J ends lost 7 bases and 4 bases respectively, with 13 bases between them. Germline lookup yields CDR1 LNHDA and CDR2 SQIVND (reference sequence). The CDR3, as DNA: TGTGCCAGTAAGCCGGGACACCTCACCGGGGAGCTGTTTTTT. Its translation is CASKPGHLTGELFF.

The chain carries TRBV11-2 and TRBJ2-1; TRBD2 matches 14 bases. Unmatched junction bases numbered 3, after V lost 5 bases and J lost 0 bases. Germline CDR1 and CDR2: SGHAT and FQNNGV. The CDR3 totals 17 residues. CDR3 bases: TGTGCCAGCAGCCGAGGGACTAGCGGGAGCTCCTACAATGAGCAGTTCTTC. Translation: CASSRGTSGSSYNEQFF.

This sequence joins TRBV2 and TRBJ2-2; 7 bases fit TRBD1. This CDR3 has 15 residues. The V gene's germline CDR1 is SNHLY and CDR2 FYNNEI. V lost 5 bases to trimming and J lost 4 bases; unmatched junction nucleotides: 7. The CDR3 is CASSLQGPLTGELFF. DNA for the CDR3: TGTGCCAGCAGTTTACAGGGGCCCCTCACCGGGGAGCTGTTTTTT.

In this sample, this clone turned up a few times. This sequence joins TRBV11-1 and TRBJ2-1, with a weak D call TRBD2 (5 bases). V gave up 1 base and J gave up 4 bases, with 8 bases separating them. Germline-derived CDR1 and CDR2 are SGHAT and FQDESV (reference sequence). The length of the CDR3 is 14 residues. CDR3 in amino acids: CASSLGADYNEQFF. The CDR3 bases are TGTGCCAGCAGCTTAGGAGCGGATTACAATGAGCAGTTCTTC.

Here the CDR3 DNA reads TGTGCCAGTACCCTGGGTGGAGGGAACACCGGGGAGCTGTTTTTT. Translation: CASTLGGGNTGELFF. The rearrangement joins TRBV19 to TRBJ2-2; possible D gene TRBD2, 5 bases. Per germline, CDR1 LNHDA and CDR2 SQIVND (reference sequence). V was clipped by 7 bases and J by 1 base, with 13 bases between them. The CDR3 is 15 amino acids.

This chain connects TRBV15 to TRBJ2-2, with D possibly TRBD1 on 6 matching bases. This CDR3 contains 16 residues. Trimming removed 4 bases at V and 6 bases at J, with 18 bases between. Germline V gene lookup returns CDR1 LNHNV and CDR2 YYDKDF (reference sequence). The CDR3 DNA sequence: TGTGCCACCAGCACTCTCACAGGGATAAGGCCCGGGGAGCTGTTTTTT. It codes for CATSTLTGIRPGELFF.

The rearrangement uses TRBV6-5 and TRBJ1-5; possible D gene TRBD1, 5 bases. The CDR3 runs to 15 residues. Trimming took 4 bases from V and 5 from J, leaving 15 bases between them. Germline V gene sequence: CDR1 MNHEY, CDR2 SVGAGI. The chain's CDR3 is CASSFTGLGHQPQHF. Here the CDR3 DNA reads TGTGCCAGCAGTTTTACAGGTTTGGGGCATCAGCCCCAGCATTTT.

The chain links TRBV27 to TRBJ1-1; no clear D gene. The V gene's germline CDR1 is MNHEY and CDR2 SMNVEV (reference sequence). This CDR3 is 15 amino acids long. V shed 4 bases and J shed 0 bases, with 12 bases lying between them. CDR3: CASSYRGPLNTEAFF. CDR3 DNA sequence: TGTGCCAGCAGTTACCGCGGGCCTTTGAACACTGAAGCTTTCTTT.

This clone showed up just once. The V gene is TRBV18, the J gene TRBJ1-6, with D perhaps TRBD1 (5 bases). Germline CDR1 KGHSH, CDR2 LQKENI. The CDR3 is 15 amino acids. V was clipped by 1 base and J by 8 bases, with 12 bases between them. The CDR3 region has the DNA TGTGCCAGCTCACCACAGGGGAGGCTGGATTCACCCCTCCACTTT. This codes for CASSPQGRLDSPLHF. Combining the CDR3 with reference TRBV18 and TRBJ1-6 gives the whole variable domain NAGVMQNPRHLVRRRGQEARLRCSPMKGHSHVYWYRQLPEEGLKFMVYLQKENIIDESGMPKERFSAEFPKEGPSILRIQQVVRGDSAAYFCASSPQGRLDSPLHFGNGTRLTVT.